This TCR beta chain is drawn from a study of metastatic and nonmetastatic thyroid tumors. At least ten counts were recorded for this clone. Its target is not known. V lost 1 base and J lost 4, with 11 bases in between. Per the germline V gene, CDR1 is SGHRS and CDR2 is YFSETQ. This CDR3 is built from 15 residues. As originally analysed: A papillary thyroid cancer distant-metastasis classifier was built from CDR3 differences across clinicopathological groups. TCRdb reanalyzed the PCR reads via MiXCR. The V and J calls here are based on TCRdb, not the publication. The sample carries nearly 25,000 clones, 13% recorded once. Treatment of any kind had been given to no patient before thyroid surgery. Study outcomes and limitations: Significantly higher TCR beta diversity was reportedly seen in malignant thyroid tumors than benign nodules, in blood and tumor.

Sequences were obtained from blood. The receptor was derived from a female donor with papillary thyroid cancer or a benign thyroid nodule (not recorded which). Some clones in this sample may be carry-over from other donors' samples. The V call is TRBV5-1, the J call TRBJ2-2, with no clear D. The CDR3 region has the DNA TGCGCCAGCAGCTTGATCCGTCCGGGCACCGGGGAGCTGTTTTTT. Amino acids: CASSLIRPGTGELFF.